One and the same sample provided the 13 T cell receptor beta chains below, sequenced in a study of T cells in Graves' hyperthyroidism and ophthalmopathy. It was RNA transcripts that yielded the amplified TCR beta CDR3 regions. First-round RT-PCR of the TCR CDR3 relied on the HTBI primer set. In TCRdb, the multiplex PCR reads were re-called with MiXCR into one record per CDR3 protein. The sample holds hundreds of thousands of distinct CDR3 sequences; around 15% are singletons and the top ten take approximately 13%. The sequencing input was blood. Receptors were obtained from a man younger than 35 with Graves' ophthalmopathy.

This clonotype was seen only a few times. This chain uses TRBV5-1 with TRBJ2-5, with D possibly being TRBD1 or TRBD2 (5 bases each). The germline gives CDR1 SGHRS, CDR2 YFSETQ. Trimming took off 4 bases at V and 9 bases at J, with 19 bases between the two ends. The CDR3 has 14 residues. CDR3 loop: CASSTGTEILPQYF. The CDR3, as DNA: TGCGCCAGCAGCACTGGGACGGAGATTTTGCCCCAGTACTTC.

J is TRBJ1-2 and V is TRBV18; TRBD1 aligns across 7 bases. The junction had 3 bases not matched to a gene; V was cut back by 1 base and J by 4 bases. The CDR3 totals 14 residues. From germline, CDR1 is KGHSH and CDR2 LQKENI. CDR3 coding DNA: TGTGCCAGCTCACCACAAGACAGGGTCTATGGCTACACCTTC. Its translation: CASSPQDRVYGYTF.

This clonotype was recorded at least ten times. This may arise from a read error, as a much more abundant clone is one base away. As the CDR3 is not closed by the conserved phenylalanine or tryptophan, this likely results from a read error. J is TRBJ1-1 and V is TRBV6-1; 7 bases line up with TRBD1. The J segment lost 4 bases and the V segment lost 6 bases, leaving 8 bases of the junction unmatched. The CDR3 has 14 residues. Germline V gives CDR1 MNHNS, CDR2 SASEGT. CDR3 DNA sequence: TGTGCCAGCAGGGAACAGGGGTCGAGCACTGAAGCTTTCCTT. It translates to CASREQGSSTEAFL.

The chain carries TRBV29-1 and TRBJ1-5; weak D call: TRBD1 (6 bases). CDR3 length: 13 amino acids. CDR1 and CDR2 (germline): SQVTM, ANQGSEA. The ends were cut back, 6 bases at V and 0 bases at J, with 9 bases in the middle. This chain's CDR3 is CSVRGDSNQPQHF. In DNA, the CDR3 is TGCAGCGTGAGGGGGGATAGCAATCAGCCCCAGCATTTT.

The chain links TRBV30 to TRBJ1-1, with a possible D match to TRBD1 (5 bases). In germline, CDR1 is GTSNPN, CDR2 SVGIG (reference sequence). The V and J ends lost 2 bases and 1 base respectively, with 23 bases between them. The CDR3 covers 18 residues. The CDR3 loop is CAWSTAGIRKRWNTEAFF. Written as DNA, the CDR3 is TGTGCCTGGAGTACCGCAGGGATTCGAAAACGTTGGAACACTGAAGCTTTCTTT.

In this sample, this clonotype turned up a few times. The chain uses TRBV11-2 and TRBJ1-2; D unclear. V was clipped by 1 base and J by 1 base, with 7 bases between them. Germline V gene data show CDR1 as SGHAT and CDR2 as FQNNGV. This CDR3 has 14 residues. As DNA, the CDR3 is TGTGCCAGCAGCTTAGCTTCCTTTAACTATGGCTACACCTTC. It is translated as CASSLASFNYGYTF. The whole variable domain, filled in from reference TRBV11-2 and TRBJ1-2, reads EAGVAQSPRYKIIEKRQSVAFWCNPISGHATLYWYQQILGQGPKLLIQFQNNGVVDDSQLPKDRFSAERLKGVDSTLKIQPAKLEDSAVYLCASSLASFNYGYTFGSGTRLTVV.

This clonotype has more than one count but fewer than ten. The chain is built from TRBV4-1 and TRBJ1-2; weak D call: TRBD1 (6 bases). The CDR3 runs to 16 residues. In germline, CDR1 is MGHRA, CDR2 YSYEKL. V was trimmed by 5 bases and J by 2 bases, leaving 18 bases between them. CDR3 region: CASSLTDRRINYGYTF. In nucleotides, the CDR3 is TGCGCCAGCAGCTTAACTGACAGGCGGATAAACTATGGCTACACCTTC.

This clonotype has ten or more counts. The rearrangement joins TRBV5-1 to TRBJ2-1; either TRBD1 or TRBD2 may fit D (6 bases each). The germline V gene encodes CDR1 SGHRS and CDR2 YFSETQ. This CDR3 is 16 amino acids long. Trimming took off 3 bases at V and 4 bases at J, with 17 bases between the two ends. CDR3 in DNA: TGCGCCAGCAGCTGGGGAGAGGGGGGCGCTTACAATGAGCAGTTCTTC. Protein: CASSWGEGGAYNEQFF.

The table lists this clonotype with many counts. The chain carries TRBV12-3 or TRBV12-4 and TRBJ2-5; 7 bases line up with TRBD2. The J segment lost 2 bases and the V segment lost 7 bases, leaving 13 bases of the junction unmatched. CDR3 length equals 16 residues. CDR3 nucleotide sequence: TGTGCCAGCAAGGGAAATACGGCGGGGGAGCAAGAGACCCAGTACTTC. This sequence encodes CASKGNTAGEQETQYF.

On this clonotype itself: Possible read error: a much larger clone is one base away. V usage is TRBV5-1 and J usage is TRBJ2-7, with D possibly matching TRBD2 (5 bases). CDR1 is SGHRS and CDR2 is YFSETQ in the germline V gene. V was clipped by 2 bases and J by 2 bases, with 20 bases between them. The CDR3 totals 17 residues. The CDR3 DNA is TGCGCCAGCAGCTTTACACCCGGGATAGGAGGTCCCTACGAGCAGTACTTC. It is translated as CASSFTPGIGGPYEQYF.

This clonotype was seen ten or more times. The CDR3 here is CSARNGQTYEQYF. DNA for the CDR3: TGCAGTGCTAGAAATGGCCAAACCTACGAGCAGTACTTC. V usage is TRBV20-1 and J usage is TRBJ2-7, with D unresolved. Germline CDR1 reads DFQATT; CDR2 reads SNEGSKA (reference sequence). V lost 2 bases and J lost 2, with 10 bases in between. This CDR3 comprises 13 residues.

This clonotype was found once. Given a much more abundant clone one base away, this may be a read error. The CDR3 end shows no conserved phenylalanine or tryptophan, and so a read error is likely. No DNA is shown, since the ends of the CDR3 on it are uncertain; the CDR3 is the one TCRdb lists. The chain employs TRBV20-1 and TRBJ2-5. CDR1 and CDR2 from the germline V gene are DFQATT and SNEGSKA (reference sequence). The CDR3 is 10 amino acids in total, end residues counted. CDR3 region: CSARVGNEYV.

V and J are TRBV11-2 and TRBJ2-3, with 7 bases fitting TRBD1. Per the germline V gene, CDR1 is SGHAT and CDR2 is FQNNGV. V gave up 3 bases and J gave up 4 bases; unmatched junction bases: 19. The CDR3 totals 19 residues. CDR3 residues: CASSLSLQGPSSESDTQYF. The CDR3 coding sequence is TGTGCCAGCAGCTTGTCTTTACAGGGGCCCAGTTCTGAATCAGATACGCAGTATTTT.